The rows below give T cell receptor beta chains drawn from one sample of a study of blood T cell repertoires in COVID-19. Only in-frame clones appear in the TCRdb table, and some are missing; sequencing was by immunoSEQ multiplex PCR. The top ten hold 14% of the sample, which has around 46,000 clones, roughly 88% seen once. The specimen was peripheral blood. The receptor set was obtained from a human donor in a cohort sampled during active COVID-19. Both conserved end residues are part of each CDR3. Each record gives: D gene, J gene, clone size, V gene, CDR3 protein, CDR3 DNA. A D gene is named only where the DNA matches it firmly. Size is stated for part of the rows, as once, few or many counts, or as a class when the clone is expanded.

.	TRBJ2-7	.	TRBV7-9	CASSFVLGNSYEQYF	TGTGCCAGCAGCTTCGTTCTCGGGAACTCCTACGAGCAGTACTTC
TRBD1	TRBJ2-2	.	TRBV19	CASSKGQGESRELFF	TGTGCCAGTAGTAAGGGACAGGGGGAGTCCCGGGAGCTGTTTTTT
TRBD2	TRBJ2-1	.	TRBV19	CATGGGANYNEQFF	TGTGCCACCGGGGGGGGCGCAAACTACAATGAGCAGTTCTTC
.	TRBJ1-2	.	TRBV5-1	CASSLAAGLYGYTF	TGCGCCAGCAGCTTGGCGGCAGGGCTCTATGGCTACACCTTC
TRBD2	TRBJ2-1	.	TRBV27	CASSRGAAGGIYNEQFF	TGTGCCAGCAGTCGAGGCGCAGCGGGAGGCATATACAATGAGCAGTTCTTC
.	TRBJ1-3	.	TRBV19	CASSRTRDTYPGGNTIYF	TGTGCCAGTAGTAGAACCCGGGACACTTACCCGGGAGGAAACACCATATATTTT
TRBD1	TRBJ2-2	.	TRBV28	CASSLGGQGTGELFF	TGTGCCAGCAGTTTAGGAGGACAGGGAACCGGGGAGCTGTTTTTT
TRBD2	TRBJ2-1	.	TRBV28	CASSPAPSSGRGGEQFF	TGTGCCAGCAGCCCCGCCCCCTCTAGCGGGAGGGGCGGTGAGCAGTTCTTC
.	TRBJ2-2	.	TRBV7-9	CASSPNAGVVFF	TGTGCCAGCAGCCCAAATGCAGGGGTGGTGTTTTTT
TRBD1	TRBJ1-4	once	TRBV30	CAWSGRTGDEKLFF	TGTGCCTGGAGTGGTCGGACAGGGGATGAAAAACTGTTTTTT
TRBD2	TRBJ2-7	few	TRBV7-9	CASSFGGGAWEQYF	TGTGCCAGCAGCTTTGGCGGGGGGGCATGGGAGCAGTACTTC